The 22 T cell receptor beta chains presented below share a single source sample, sequenced in a study of beta chain features in type 1 diabetes. Expressed TCRB transcripts were sequenced, since all the RNA that had been isolated was reverse transcribed. The table came from immunoSEQ multiplex PCR; TCRdb's copy has only in-frame clones and leaves some out. The profile shows some 22,000 clones, over 60% of them singletons. The sequenced sample was Tregs from blood. The receptors were gathered from a woman in her thirties or forties in good health.

V and J are TRBV14 and TRBJ2-1; 8 bases line up with TRBD1. V lost 3 bases and J lost 6; bases outside the gene matches: 7. CDR1 and CDR2 from the germline V gene are SGHDN and FVKESK. This CDR3 contains 15 residues. The CDR3 reads CASSHRGQGRNEQFF. The CDR3, as DNA: TGTGCCAGCAGCCATAGAGGACAGGGCCGCAATGAGCAGTTCTTC.

A note on this clone: The conserved phenylalanine or tryptophan normally closing the CDR3 is absent here, so this likely arose from a read error. No DNA is shown, since the ends of the CDR3 on it are uncertain; the CDR3 is the one TCRdb lists. The V call is TRBV2, the J call TRBJ2-7; the table's D call TRBD1 went unverified against the DNA. The V gene's germline CDR1 is SNHLY and CDR2 FYNNEI. 11 amino acids form the CDR3, both terminal residues included. CDR3 protein: CASSPEGQVRI.

There are a few counts of this clone. The rearrangement joins TRBV6-6 to TRBJ1-2, with D maybe TRBD1 (6 bases). Germline loops: CDR1 MNHNY, CDR2 SVGAGI (reference sequence). This CDR3 is 13 amino acids long. Trimming left V 7 bases short and J 4 bases short, with 13 bases between. CDR3 in amino acids: CASTLQGSYGYTF. The CDR3 coding sequence is TGTGCCAGCACCCTACAGGGATCCTATGGCTACACCTTC.

The CDR3 DNA is TGTGCCAGCAGCTTAATAGGACAGATCGTTCAGTTCTTC. It codes for CASSLIGQIVQFF. This chain connects TRBV7-9 to TRBJ2-1, with D possibly TRBD1 on 6 matching bases. The CDR3 sequence is 13 residues long. The germline V gene has CDR1 SEHNR and CDR2 FQNEAQ (reference sequence). The germline V and J ends were trimmed by 2 bases and 13 bases, with 15 bases remaining between them.

This clone was counted a single time. The DNA of the CDR3 is TGTGCCAGCAGCTTGAGTGTCGGTTCACCCCTCCACTTT. This codes for CASSLSVGSPLHF. V and J are TRBV7-2 and TRBJ1-6; D is undetermined. The germline V gene has CDR1 SGHTA and CDR2 FQGNSA. Trimming pared 3 bases from V and 9 bases from J, leaving 9 bases between. CDR3 length: 13 residues.

This clone turned up a few times. The gene calls are TRBV7-2 and TRBJ2-2; maybe TRBD2 (6 bases). This CDR3 is 14 amino acids long. The germline CDR1 and CDR2 sequences are SGHTA and FQGNSA. Trimming took 6 bases from V and 4 from J, leaving 12 bases between them. The CDR3 protein is CASRDSGFTGELFF. CDR3 sequence (DNA): TGTGCCAGCAGGGATAGCGGTTTCACCGGGGAGCTGTTTTTT. Full variable domain (remainder filled in from reference TRBV7-2 and TRBJ2-2): GAGVSQSPSNKVTEKGKDVELRCDPISGHTALYWYRQSLGQGLEFLIYFQGNSAPDKSGLPSDRFSAERTGGSVSTLTIQRTQQEDSAVYLCASRDSGFTGELFFGEGSRLTVL.

This clone showed up just a few times. The V gene is TRBV27, the J gene TRBJ1-6, with D tentatively TRBD1 (5 bases). The CDR3 has 14 amino acids. Germline V gene sequence: CDR1 MNHEY, CDR2 SMNVEV (reference sequence). V lost 6 bases, J lost 11 bases, and 17 bases lay in between. CDR3 bases: TGTGCCAGCAGATTGGACGGGACTTCGCCACCCCTCCACTTT. It codes for CASRLDGTSPPLHF.

This clone turned up a few times. The V gene is TRBV6-1, the J gene TRBJ1-1; 7 nucleotides line up with TRBD1. This CDR3 spans 15 amino acids. CDR1 MNHNS and CDR2 SASEGT come from the germline V gene. Trimming took 4 bases from V and 0 from J; bases not matched to a gene: 5. The CDR3 nucleotides are TGTGCCAGCAGTGGAAGAGGACAGGTGAACACTGAAGCTTTCTTT. Translating it yields CASSGRGQVNTEAFF.

This clone was recorded once. The CDR3 DNA is TGCGCCAGCAGCGCCGGACAGGGCGCTGAAGCTTTCTTT. It codes for CASSAGQGAEAFF. The chain is built from TRBV5-1 and TRBJ1-1, with 8 nucleotides matching TRBD1. The ends lost 4 bases at V and 6 bases at J; junction bases unmatched: 5. The CDR3 covers 13 residues. Germline CDR1 SGHRS, CDR2 YFSETQ.

The chain is built from TRBV18 and TRBJ1-5; 7 nucleotides agree with TRBD1. This CDR3 has 18 amino acids. With V trimmed by 3 bases and J by 3 bases, 14 bases remained unmatched. The germline CDR1 and CDR2 sequences are KGHSH and LQKENI. The CDR3 region has the DNA TGTGCCAGCTCACCGAACCTTAGAGAGGGACAGCACAATCAGCCCCAGCATTTT. This codes for CASSPNLREGQHNQPQHF.

The gene calls are TRBV19 and TRBJ1-5; D not certain. The CDR3 spans 13 residues. V lost 5 bases and J lost 4, with 9 bases in between. In germline, CDR1 is LNHDA, CDR2 SQIVND (reference sequence). DNA of the CDR3: TGTGCCAGTAGTCTCATGAGAAATCAGCCCCAGCATTTT. Translation gives CASSLMRNQPQHF.

This chain uses TRBV9 with TRBJ2-3; D call uncertain. Germline V gene sequence: CDR1 SGDLS, CDR2 YYNGEE. Trimming took off 4 bases at V and 1 base at J, with 10 bases between the two ends. The CDR3 contains 14 residues. The CDR3 loop is CASSPRTGTDTQYF. CDR3 sequence (DNA): TGTGCCAGCAGCCCCCGCACAGGCACAGATACGCAGTATTTT.

The chain combines TRBV2 with TRBJ1-4, with 7 bases identical to TRBD1. CDR3 size: 14 residues. Per the germline V gene, CDR1 is SNHLY and CDR2 is FYNNEI. Unmatched junction bases numbered 8, after V lost 6 bases and J lost 7 bases. The chain's CDR3 is CASRDTGVTEKLFF. The CDR3 nucleotides read TGTGCCAGCAGGGATACAGGGGTAACTGAAAAACTGTTTTTT. The full variable domain, in which reference TRBV2 and TRBJ1-4 provide the parts outside the CDR3, is EPEVTQTPSHQVTQMGQEVILRCVPISNHLYFYWYRQILGQKVEFLVSFYNNEISEKSEIFDDQFSVERPDGSNFTLKIRSTKLEDSAMYFCASRDTGVTEKLFFGSGTQLSVL.

The V gene is TRBV14, the J gene TRBJ2-6, with TRBD2 matching 12 bases. Per the germline V gene, CDR1 is SGHDN and CDR2 is FVKESK. J was trimmed by 4 bases and V by 4 bases; bases with no gene match: 11. This CDR3 spans 19 amino acids. The CDR3 nucleotides read TGTGCCAGCAGCCTCTCGACTAGCGGGGGATATGCAGGGGCCAACGTCCTGACTTTC. Translating it yields CASSLSTSGGYAGANVLTF.

This clone has more than one count but fewer than ten. V usage is TRBV7-9 and J usage is TRBJ2-7, with 7 bases identical to TRBD1. The trim removed 5 bases at V and 2 bases at J, leaving 6 bases unmatched. CDR1 is SEHNR and CDR2 is FQNEAQ in the germline V gene (reference sequence). The length of the CDR3 is 14 residues. The CDR3 nucleotides read TGTGCCAGCAGCGCTCGGGACAGAGCCTACGAGCAGTACTTC. Translating gives CASSARDRAYEQYF.

This clone was seen only a few times. The chain is built from TRBV7-2 and TRBJ2-3; D perhaps matches TRBD1 (5 bases). Trimming removed 3 bases from V and 9 bases from J, with 10 bases in between. CDR3 size: 12 residues. CDR1 and CDR2 (germline): SGHTA, FQGNSA. CDR3 loop: CASSLGLGTQYF. DNA for the CDR3: TGTGCCAGCAGCTTGGGGCTGGGCACGCAGTATTTT.

The chain combines TRBV7-2 with TRBJ2-2; tentative D call: TRBD1 (5 bases). The germline V and J ends were trimmed by 5 bases and 1 base, with 8 bases remaining between them. This CDR3 is 14 amino acids long. From germline, CDR1 is SGHTA and CDR2 FQGNSA. CDR3 sequence reads: CASSPQGNTGELFF. As DNA, the CDR3 is TGTGCCAGCAGCCCTCAGGGGAACACCGGGGAGCTGTTTTTT. Filled out from reference TRBV7-2 and TRBJ2-2, the complete variable domain reads GAGVSQSPSNKVTEKGKDVELRCDPISGHTALYWYRQSLGQGLEFLIYFQGNSAPDKSGLPSDRFSAERTGGSVSTLTIQRTQQEDSAVYLCASSPQGNTGELFFGEGSRLTVL.

The chain combines TRBV4-1 with TRBJ2-7, with 11 nucleotides matching TRBD2. This CDR3 spans 14 amino acids. CDR1 and CDR2 (germline): MGHRA, YSYEKL. J was trimmed by 3 bases and V by 3 bases; bases with no gene match: 1. The CDR3 sequence: CASSHTSGGYEQYF. The CDR3 nucleotides are TGCGCCAGCAGCCATACTAGCGGGGGCTACGAGCAGTACTTC.

The V gene is TRBV5-1, the J gene TRBJ2-7, with 10 bases that match TRBD1. There are 14 residues in the CDR3. V lost 4 bases to trimming and J lost 2 bases; unmatched junction nucleotides: 3. Germline assignment: CDR1 SGHRS and CDR2 YFSETQ. Here the CDR3 DNA reads TGCGCCAGCAGCGACAGGGGGCAGACCTACGAGCAGTACTTC. Translating it yields CASSDRGQTYEQYF.

The chain couples TRBV4-1 to TRBJ2-3; possible D gene TRBD1, 7 bases. V lost 3 bases and J 5 bases, leaving 15 bases between the germline ends. This CDR3 comprises 15 residues. In germline, CDR1 is MGHRA, CDR2 YSYEKL. In DNA form, the CDR3 reads TGCGCCAGCAGCCAGGAAAGACAGGGAGGAGATACGCAGTATTTT. Translation gives CASSQERQGGDTQYF.

V usage is TRBV19 and J usage is TRBJ1-1; D is ambiguous. Germline lookup yields CDR1 LNHDA and CDR2 SQIVND (reference sequence). The CDR3 covers 15 residues. V lost 6 bases to trimming and J lost 0 bases, with 14 bases between them. This CDR3 is CASSRSHSMNTEAFF. CDR3 coding DNA: TGTGCCAGTAGCCGATCTCACAGCATGAACACTGAAGCTTTCTTT. The variable domain in full, completed from reference TRBV19 and TRBJ1-1, reads DGGITQSPKYLFRKEGQNVTLSCEQNLNHDAMYWYRQDPGQGLRLIYYSQIVNDFQKGDIAEGYSVSREKKESFPLTVTSAQKNPTAFYLCASSRSHSMNTEAFFGQGTRLTVV.

The chain is built from TRBV18 and TRBJ2-2; weak D call: TRBD2 (6 bases). The CDR3 totals 15 residues. V was cut by 3 bases and J by 2 bases, with 10 bases left in between. Germline V gene lookup returns CDR1 KGHSH and CDR2 LQKENI. The chain's CDR3 is CASSPLAINTGELFF. The CDR3 DNA sequence: TGTGCCAGCTCACCTCTAGCGATTAACACCGGGGAGCTGTTTTTT.